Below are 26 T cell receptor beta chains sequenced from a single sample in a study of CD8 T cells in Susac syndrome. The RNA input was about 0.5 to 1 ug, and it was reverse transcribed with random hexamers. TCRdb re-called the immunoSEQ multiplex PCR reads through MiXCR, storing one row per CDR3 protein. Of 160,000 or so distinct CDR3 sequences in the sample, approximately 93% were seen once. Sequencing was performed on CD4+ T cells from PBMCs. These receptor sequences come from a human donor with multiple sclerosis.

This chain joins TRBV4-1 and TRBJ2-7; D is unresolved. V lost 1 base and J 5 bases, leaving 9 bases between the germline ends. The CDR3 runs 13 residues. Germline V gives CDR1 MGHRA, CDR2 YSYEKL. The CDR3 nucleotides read TGCGCCAGCAGCCAAGCGCTTCGGAACGAGCAGTACTTC. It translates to CASSQALRNEQYF.

The CDR3: CASSPWDRGPLEAFF. In DNA form, the CDR3 reads TGTGCCAGCAGCCCCTGGGACAGGGGTCCCCTTGAAGCTTTCTTT. The chain links TRBV12-3 or TRBV12-4 to TRBJ1-1; 10 bases match TRBD1. V shed 6 bases, J shed 7 bases, and the junction held 11 bases outside the gene matches. This CDR3 is 15 amino acids long.

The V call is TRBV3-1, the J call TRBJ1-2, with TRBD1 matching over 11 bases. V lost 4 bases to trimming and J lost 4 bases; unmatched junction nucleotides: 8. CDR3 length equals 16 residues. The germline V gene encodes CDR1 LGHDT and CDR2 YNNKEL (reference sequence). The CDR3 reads CASSPTGQGAPYGYTF. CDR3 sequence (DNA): TGTGCCAGCAGCCCGACAGGACAGGGGGCTCCCTATGGCTACACCTTC. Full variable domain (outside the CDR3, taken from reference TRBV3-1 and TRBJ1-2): DTAVSQTPKYLVTQMGNDKSIKCEQNLGHDTMYWYKQDSKKFLKIMFSYNNKELIINETVPNRFSPKSPDKAHLNLHINSLELGDSAVYFCASSPTGQGAPYGYTFGSGTRLTVV.

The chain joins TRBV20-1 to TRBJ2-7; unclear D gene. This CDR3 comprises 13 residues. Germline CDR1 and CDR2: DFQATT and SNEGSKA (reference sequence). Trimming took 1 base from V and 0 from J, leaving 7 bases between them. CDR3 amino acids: CSARGAYSYEQYF. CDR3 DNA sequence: TGCAGTGCTAGAGGGGCTTACTCCTACGAGCAGTACTTC.

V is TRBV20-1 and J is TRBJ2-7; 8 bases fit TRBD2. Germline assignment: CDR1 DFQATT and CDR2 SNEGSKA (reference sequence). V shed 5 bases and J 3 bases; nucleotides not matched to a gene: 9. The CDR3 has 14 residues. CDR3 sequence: CSALRGGTHYEQYF. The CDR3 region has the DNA TGCAGTGCTCTCCGGGGGGGGACCCACTACGAGCAGTACTTC.

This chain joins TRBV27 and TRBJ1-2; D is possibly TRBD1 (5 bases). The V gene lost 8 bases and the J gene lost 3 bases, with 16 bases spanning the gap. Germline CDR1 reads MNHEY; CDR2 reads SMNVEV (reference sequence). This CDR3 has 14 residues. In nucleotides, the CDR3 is TGTGCCAGCTACGACATCAGGGCTGACTATGGCTACACCTTC. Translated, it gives CASYDIRADYGYTF.

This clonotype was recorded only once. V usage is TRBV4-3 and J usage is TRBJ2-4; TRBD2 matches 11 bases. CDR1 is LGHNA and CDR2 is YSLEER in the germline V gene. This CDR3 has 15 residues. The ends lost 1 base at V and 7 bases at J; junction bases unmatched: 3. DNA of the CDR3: TGCGCCAGCAGCCAAGTAACTAGCGGGAGCAACATTCAGTACTTC. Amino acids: CASSQVTSGSNIQYF.

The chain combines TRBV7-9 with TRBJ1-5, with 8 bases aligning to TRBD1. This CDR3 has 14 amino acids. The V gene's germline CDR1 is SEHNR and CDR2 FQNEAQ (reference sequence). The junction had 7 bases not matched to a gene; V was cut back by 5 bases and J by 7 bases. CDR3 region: CASSRQGSRQPQHF. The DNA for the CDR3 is TGTGCCAGCAGCCGACAGGGGAGTCGGCAGCCCCAGCATTTT.

The CDR3 reads CASSILGRGLGNTGELFF. The CDR3, as DNA: TGTGCCAGTAGTATCTTGGGCAGGGGATTAGGGAACACCGGGGAGCTGTTTTTT. This chain joins TRBV19 and TRBJ2-2; a weak D match, TRBD1 (6 bases). The CDR3 is 18 residues long. The V gene lost 3 bases and the J gene lost 1 base, with 18 bases spanning the gap. Per the germline V gene, CDR1 is LNHDA and CDR2 is SQIVND (reference sequence). The complete variable domain, with remaining parts taken from reference TRBV19 and TRBJ2-2, reads DGGITQSPKYLFRKEGQNVTLSCEQNLNHDAMYWYRQDPGQGLRLIYYSQIVNDFQKGDIAEGYSVSREKKESFPLTVTSAQKNPTAFYLCASSILGRGLGNTGELFFGEGSRLTVL.

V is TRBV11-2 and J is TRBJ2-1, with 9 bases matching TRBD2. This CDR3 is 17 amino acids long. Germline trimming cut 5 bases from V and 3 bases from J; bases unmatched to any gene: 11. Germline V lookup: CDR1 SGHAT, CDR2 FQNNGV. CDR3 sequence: CASSPWGREGFYNEQFF. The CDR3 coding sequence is TGTGCCAGCAGCCCATGGGGGCGGGAGGGATTCTACAATGAGCAGTTCTTC.

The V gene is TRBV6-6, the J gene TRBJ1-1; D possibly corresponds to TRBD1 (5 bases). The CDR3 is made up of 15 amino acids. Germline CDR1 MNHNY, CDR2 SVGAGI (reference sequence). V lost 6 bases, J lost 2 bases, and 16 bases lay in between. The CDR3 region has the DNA TGTGCCAGCAGGGGGGGAGGGACGGGAAACACTGAAGCTTTCTTT. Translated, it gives CASRGGGTGNTEAFF.

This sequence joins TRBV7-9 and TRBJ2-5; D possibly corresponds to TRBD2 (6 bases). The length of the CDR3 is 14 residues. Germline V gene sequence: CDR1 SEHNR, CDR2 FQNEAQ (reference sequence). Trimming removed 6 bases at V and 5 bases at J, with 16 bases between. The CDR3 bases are TGTGCCAGCAGTGACTGGGGGGTGAAGGAGACCCAGTACTTC. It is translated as CASSDWGVKETQYF.

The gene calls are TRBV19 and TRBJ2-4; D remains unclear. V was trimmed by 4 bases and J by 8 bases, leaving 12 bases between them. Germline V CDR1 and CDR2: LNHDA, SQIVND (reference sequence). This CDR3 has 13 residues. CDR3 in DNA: TGTGCCAGTAGTAACCGTCCTAGGGACATTCAGTACTTC. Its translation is CASSNRPRDIQYF.

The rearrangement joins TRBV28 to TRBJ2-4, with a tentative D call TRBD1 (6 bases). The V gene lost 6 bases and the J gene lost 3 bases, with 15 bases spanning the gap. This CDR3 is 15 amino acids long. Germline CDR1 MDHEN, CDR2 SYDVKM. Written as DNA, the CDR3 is TGTGCCAGCAGCCCTTGGGGGCTTAACAAAAACATTCAGTACTTC. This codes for CASSPWGLNKNIQYF.

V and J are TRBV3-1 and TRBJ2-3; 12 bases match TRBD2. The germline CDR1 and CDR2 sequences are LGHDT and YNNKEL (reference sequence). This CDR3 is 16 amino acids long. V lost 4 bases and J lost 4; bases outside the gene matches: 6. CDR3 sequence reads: CASSPKLAGGPDTQYF. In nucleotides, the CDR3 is TGTGCCAGCAGCCCGAAACTAGCGGGAGGCCCAGATACGCAGTATTTT.

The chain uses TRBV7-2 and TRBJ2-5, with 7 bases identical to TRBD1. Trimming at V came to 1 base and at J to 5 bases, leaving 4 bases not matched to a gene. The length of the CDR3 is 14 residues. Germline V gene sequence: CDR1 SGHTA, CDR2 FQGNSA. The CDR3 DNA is TGTGCCAGCAGCTTAGGGTCGACAGGGGAGACCCAGTACTTC. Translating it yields CASSLGSTGETQYF.

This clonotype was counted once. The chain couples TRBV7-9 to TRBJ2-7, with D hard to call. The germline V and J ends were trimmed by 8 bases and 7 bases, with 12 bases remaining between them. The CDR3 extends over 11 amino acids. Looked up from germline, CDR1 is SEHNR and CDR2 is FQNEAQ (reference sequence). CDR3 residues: CASGDSTEQYF. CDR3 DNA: TGTGCCAGCGGCGATTCTACTGAGCAGTACTTC.

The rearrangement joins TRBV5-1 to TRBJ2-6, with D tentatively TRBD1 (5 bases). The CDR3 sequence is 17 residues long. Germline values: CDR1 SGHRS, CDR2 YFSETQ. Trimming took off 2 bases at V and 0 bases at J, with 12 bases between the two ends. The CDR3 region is CASSLMDMDSGANVLTF. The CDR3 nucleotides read TGCGCCAGCAGCTTAATGGACATGGACTCTGGGGCCAACGTCCTGACTTTC.

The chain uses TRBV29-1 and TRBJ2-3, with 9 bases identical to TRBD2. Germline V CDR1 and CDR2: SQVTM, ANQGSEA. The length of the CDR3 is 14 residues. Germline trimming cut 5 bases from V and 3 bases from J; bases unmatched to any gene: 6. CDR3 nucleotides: TGCAGCGTTCGGTCGCGGGAGGGGACAGATACGCAGTATTTT. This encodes CSVRSREGTDTQYF.

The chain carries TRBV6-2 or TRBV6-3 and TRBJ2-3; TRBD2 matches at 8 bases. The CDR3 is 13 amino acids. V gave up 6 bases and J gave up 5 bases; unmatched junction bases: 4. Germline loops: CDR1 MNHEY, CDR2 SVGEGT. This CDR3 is CASRSLAGDTQYF. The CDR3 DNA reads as TGTGCCAGCAGGTCTCTAGCGGGAGATACGCAGTATTTT.

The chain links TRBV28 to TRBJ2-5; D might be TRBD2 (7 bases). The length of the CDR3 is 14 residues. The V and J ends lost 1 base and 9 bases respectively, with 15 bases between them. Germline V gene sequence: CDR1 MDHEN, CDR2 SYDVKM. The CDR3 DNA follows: TGTGCCAGCAGTTTATTCGGGGGGCAGGGAGCCCAGTACTTC. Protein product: CASSLFGGQGAQYF.

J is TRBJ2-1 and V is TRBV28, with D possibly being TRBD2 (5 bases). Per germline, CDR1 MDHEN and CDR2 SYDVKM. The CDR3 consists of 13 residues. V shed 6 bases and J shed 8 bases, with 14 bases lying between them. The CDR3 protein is CASSSGVPDEQFF. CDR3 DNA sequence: TGTGCCAGCAGCTCCGGGGTGCCCGATGAGCAGTTCTTC.

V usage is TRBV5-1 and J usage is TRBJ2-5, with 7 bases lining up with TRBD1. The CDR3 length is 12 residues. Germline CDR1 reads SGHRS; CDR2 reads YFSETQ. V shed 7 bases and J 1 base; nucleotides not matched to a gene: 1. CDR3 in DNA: TGCGCCAGCGGGGACAGCCAAGAGACCCAGTACTTC. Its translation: CASGDSQETQYF.

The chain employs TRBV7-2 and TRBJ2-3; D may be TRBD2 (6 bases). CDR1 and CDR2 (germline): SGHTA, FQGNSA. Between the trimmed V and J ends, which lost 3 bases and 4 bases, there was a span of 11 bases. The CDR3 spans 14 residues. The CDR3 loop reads CASSLGRRADTQYF. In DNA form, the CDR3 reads TGTGCCAGCAGCTTGGGGAGGCGGGCAGATACGCAGTATTTT.

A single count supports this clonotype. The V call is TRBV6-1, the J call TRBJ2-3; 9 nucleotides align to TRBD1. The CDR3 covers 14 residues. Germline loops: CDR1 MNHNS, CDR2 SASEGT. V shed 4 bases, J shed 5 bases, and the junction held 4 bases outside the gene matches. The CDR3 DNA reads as TGTGCCAGCAGTGTACGGGACAGGGAAGATACGCAGTATTTT. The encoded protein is CASSVRDREDTQYF.

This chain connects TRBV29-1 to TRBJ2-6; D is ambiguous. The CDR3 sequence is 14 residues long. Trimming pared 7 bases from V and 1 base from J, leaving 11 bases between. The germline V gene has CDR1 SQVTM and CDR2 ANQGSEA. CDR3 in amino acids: CSASERSGANVLTF. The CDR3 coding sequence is TGCAGCGCAAGTGAGAGGTCTGGGGCCAACGTCCTGACTTTC.